Presented here are 18 T cell receptor beta chains from one specimen sequenced in a study of Ad26.COV2.S vaccination and SARS-CoV-2 variants. Measured with immunoSEQ multiplex PCR; TCRdb has only the in-frame clones, and not every one. The table lists approximately 500,000 clones, 70% to 90% of them singletons, with roughly 13% in the top ten. Treatment reported: some 20 received Ad26.COV2.S at low or high dose, single or two shots; roughly five received placebo; per-sample allocation not given. Day 63 after the first injection of vaccine or placebo was the sampling time. The sequences come from peripheral blood, collected in a trial of Ad26.COV2.S vaccine versus placebo. The receptor source for this set is a person between 18 and 65 years old who received the Ad26.COV2.S COVID-19 vaccine or a placebo.

The chain is built from TRBV5-4 and TRBJ2-4, with 9 bases fitting TRBD1. Per germline, CDR1 SGHNT and CDR2 YYREEE (reference sequence). The CDR3 spans 15 residues. Trimming cost V 4 bases and J 12 bases; bases outside gene matches: 14. The CDR3 loop reads CASSRRDRDTSAQYF. The CDR3 nucleotides are TGTGCCAGCAGCCGCCGGGACAGGGACACTAGTGCTCAGTACTTC.

This clone was detected only once. The chain couples TRBV7-2 to TRBJ1-3; D is undetermined. V lost 2 bases and J lost 4, with 9 bases in between. CDR3 length: 14 amino acids. In germline, CDR1 is SGHTA, CDR2 FQGNSA. In nucleotides, the CDR3 is TGTGCCAGCAGCTTACTCCCCCAGGGAAACACCATATATTTT. The encoded protein is CASSLLPQGNTIYF.

This clone turned up a few times. The rearrangement joins TRBV7-3 to TRBJ1-4; D is undetermined. The length of the CDR3 is 18 residues. V lost 1 base to trimming and J lost 3 bases, with 18 bases between them. CDR1 SGHTA and CDR2 FQGTGA come from the germline V gene. This CDR3 reads CASSLILGPPGANEKLFF. DNA of the CDR3: TGTGCCAGCAGCTTAATCTTAGGGCCCCCAGGAGCTAATGAAAAACTGTTTTTT.

The V gene is TRBV30, the J gene TRBJ2-3; tentatively, D is TRBD1 (6 bases). CDR3 length: 13 amino acids. Deletions cut 8 bases from V and 1 base from J, with 13 bases between. CDR1 and CDR2 (germline): GTSNPN, SVGIG (reference sequence). CDR3 sequence: CAVPGHRTDTQYF. CDR3 DNA: TGTGCCGTTCCGGGACACCGCACAGATACGCAGTATTTT.

The chain couples TRBV5-1 to TRBJ2-7; D unclear. The CDR3 contains 14 residues. Looked up from germline, CDR1 is SGHRS and CDR2 is YFSETQ. V lost 0 bases and J 2 bases, leaving 9 bases between the germline ends. CDR3 residues: CASSLGHTTYEQYF. CDR3 DNA sequence: TGCGCCAGCAGCTTGGGGCACACCACCTACGAGCAGTACTTC.

V and J are TRBV6-2 or TRBV6-3 and TRBJ2-5, with 11 nucleotides matching TRBD1. Per germline, CDR1 MNHEY and CDR2 SVGEGT. The junction had 17 bases not matched to a gene; V was cut back by 0 bases and J by 5 bases. The CDR3 runs to 20 residues. CDR3 DNA: TGTGCCAGCAGTTACTCCGGAACCGGGACAGGGGGATCAAGGAGGGAGACCCAGTACTTC. Translation: CASSYSGTGTGGSRRETQYF.

The chain is built from TRBV2 and TRBJ1-4; no reliable D call. Trimming cost V 3 bases and J 5 bases, with 10 bases left between them. Germline lookup yields CDR1 SNHLY and CDR2 FYNNEI. The CDR3 extends over 14 amino acids. CDR3 DNA sequence: TGTGCCAGCAGTGACAGATCGCAAAATGAAAAACTGTTTTTT. Amino acids: CASSDRSQNEKLFF.

The chain joins TRBV7-7 to TRBJ2-1; perhaps D is TRBD1 or TRBD2 (5 bases each). The CDR3 is 17 amino acids. V dropped 1 base and J dropped 9 bases, with 22 bases sitting between them. Germline V gene sequence: CDR1 SSHAT, CDR2 FNYEAQ (reference sequence). CDR3 sequence: CASSLEVGPQGATEQFF. In nucleotides, the CDR3 is TGTGCCAGCAGCTTAGAAGTGGGGCCCCAGGGAGCGACTGAGCAGTTCTTC.

This clone was observed a single time. The chain recombines TRBV27 with TRBJ1-2, with D possibly TRBD1 on 6 matching bases. The CDR3 sequence is 16 residues long. Germline loops: CDR1 MNHEY, CDR2 SMNVEV (reference sequence). V lost 0 bases and J 4 bases, leaving 15 bases between the germline ends. The CDR3 sequence is CASSLSGAGLGYGYTF. CDR3 in DNA: TGTGCCAGCAGTTTATCGGGGGCGGGCTTAGGCTATGGCTACACCTTC.

The rearrangement links TRBV5-1 to TRBJ1-5; D remains unclear. This CDR3 is built from 13 residues. Germline CDR1 SGHRS, CDR2 YFSETQ. V lost 1 base to trimming and J lost 4 bases, with 6 bases between them. CDR3 coding DNA: TGCGCCAGCAGCTTGTCCCAGAATCAGCCCCAGCATTTT. It encodes CASSLSQNQPQHF.

V is TRBV10-3 and J is TRBJ1-5; TRBD1 is a possible D gene (6 bases). This CDR3 is built from 13 residues. V lost 4 bases to trimming and J lost 5 bases, with 9 bases between them. The germline V gene encodes CDR1 ENHRY and CDR2 SYGVKD. CDR3 DNA sequence: TGTGCCATCAGTGGTAGGGGGGATCAGCCCCAGCATTTT. Its translation: CAISGRGDQPQHF.

The chain is built from TRBV6-5 and TRBJ1-5, with D tentatively TRBD1 (6 bases). Trimming took 6 bases from V and 7 from J, leaving 13 bases between them. Germline CDR1 MNHEY, CDR2 SVGAGI. This CDR3 has 13 amino acids. The CDR3, as DNA: TGTGCCAGCAGACCCCTAAGGGGGCAGCCCCAGCATTTT. This gives the protein CASRPLRGQPQHF.

The CDR3 sequence: CASSFQPISGTSSYNEQFF. The CDR3 nucleotides are TGTGCCAGCAGTTTCCAACCCATATCCGGGACTAGCTCCTACAATGAGCAGTTCTTC. V gene TRBV27 combines with J gene TRBJ2-1; 8 bases are shared with TRBD2. The CDR3 covers 19 residues. With 3 bases clipped from V and 0 bases from J, the junction kept 13 bases outside the gene matches. Germline assignment: CDR1 MNHEY and CDR2 SMNVEV (reference sequence).

This clone occurred once. The chain is built from TRBV27 and TRBJ1-5, with D possibly being TRBD1 (5 bases). CDR3 length: 14 amino acids. V was pared by 4 bases and J by 3 bases, with 10 bases between. In germline, CDR1 is MNHEY, CDR2 SMNVEV (reference sequence). The CDR3 protein is CASSSRGVNQPQHF. In DNA form, the CDR3 reads TGTGCCAGCAGTTCGCGGGGGGTCAATCAGCCCCAGCATTTT.

Written as DNA, the CDR3 is TGTGCCAGCAGCCAAGTAACTAGAACAAGTGAGCAGTTCTTC. Translation gives CASSQVTRTSEQFF. The chain links TRBV3-1 (or the pseudogene TRBV3-2) to TRBJ2-1; D is possibly TRBD2 (5 bases). Germline V lookup: CDR1 LGHDT, CDR2 YNNKEL (reference sequence). This CDR3 region has 14 residues. The V end lost 1 base, the J end lost 9 bases, and 13 bases lay between the germline ends.

The V and J genes are TRBV19 and TRBJ2-1, with a possible D match to TRBD1 (6 bases). Trimming stripped 5 bases from V and 5 bases from J, with 19 bases between. Germline assignment: CDR1 LNHDA and CDR2 SQIVND (reference sequence). This CDR3 has 16 amino acids. The CDR3 coding sequence is TGTGCCAGTAGTTCCCGTTCCGGGACACGGAACAATGAGCAGTTCTTC. Translating gives CASSSRSGTRNNEQFF.

This clone has just one count. The rearrangement joins TRBV12-3 or TRBV12-4 to TRBJ2-5, with D tentatively TRBD2 (6 bases). The CDR3 spans 13 residues. Trimming shortened V by 5 bases and J by 3 bases, and 10 bases separated the two germline ends. Written as DNA, the CDR3 is TGTGCCAGCAGTCCCGGACTAAAAGAGACCCAGTACTTC. Amino acid sequence: CASSPGLKETQYF.

The chain combines TRBV9 with TRBJ2-1, with 9 bases lining up with TRBD2. Germline lookup yields CDR1 SGDLS and CDR2 YYNGEE. The CDR3 covers 20 residues. V gave up 0 bases and J gave up 2 bases; unmatched junction bases: 15. DNA for the CDR3: TGTGCCAGCAGCGTAGGGGCTAGCGGGATCCCCACCAGGGCCTACAATGAGCAGTTCTTC. It codes for CASSVGASGIPTRAYNEQFF.